The 8 T cell receptor beta chains in this list originate from one sample, sequenced in a study of blood T cell repertoires in COVID-19. Method: immunoSEQ multiplex PCR; TCRdb's copy keeps in-frame clones and lacks some. Of some 64,000 clones listed, 72% are singletons. Material: PBMCs or T cells enriched from blood (not recorded which). The receptor source for this set is a woman in her fifties or sixties who had been exposed to COVID-19.

This rearrangement joins TRBV30 to TRBJ1-4, with 7 bases that match TRBD1. Germline trimming cut 3 bases from V and 11 bases from J; bases unmatched to any gene: 9. This CDR3 region has 13 residues. Germline assignment: CDR1 GTSNPN and CDR2 SVGIG (reference sequence). This chain's CDR3 is CAWSPPGGQKLFF. The CDR3 region has the DNA TGTGCCTGGAGCCCCCCAGGGGGGCAGAAACTGTTTTTT. Looking up the rest from reference TRBV30 and TRBJ1-4 gives the full variable domain: SQTIHQWPATLVQPVGSPLSLECTVEGTSNPNLYWYRQAAGRGLQLLFYSVGIGQISSEVPQNLSASRPQDRQFILSSKKLLLSDSGFYLCAWSPPGGQKLFFGSGTQLSVL.

The rearrangement links TRBV28 to TRBJ2-3; D may be TRBD2 (6 bases). This CDR3 is built from 14 residues. Trimming left V 2 bases short and J 2 bases short, with 8 bases between. Germline V gene sequence: CDR1 MDHEN, CDR2 SYDVKM. The CDR3 DNA is TGTGCCAGCAGTTTAGCGGGAACCACAGATACGCAGTATTTT. It translates to CASSLAGTTDTQYF.

This clone was found a few times. J is TRBJ2-1 and V is TRBV29-1; D is undetermined. This CDR3 has 12 amino acids. Trimming pared 7 bases from V and 0 bases from J, leaving 7 bases between. Germline CDR1 and CDR2: SQVTM and ANQGSEA. CDR3: CSAGASYNEQFF. The DNA for the CDR3 is TGCAGCGCAGGAGCCTCCTACAATGAGCAGTTCTTC.

The chain employs TRBV9 and TRBJ2-2; 8 nucleotides match TRBD1. Germline loops: CDR1 SGDLS, CDR2 YYNGEE. The CDR3 totals 18 residues. The trim removed 1 base at V and 6 bases at J, leaving 14 bases unmatched. CDR3 sequence (DNA): TGTGCCAGCAGCGTAAAGGACAGGGAATCGATTGGAGCCGGGGAGCTGTTTTTT. Translation: CASSVKDRESIGAGELFF.

The genes are TRBV19 and TRBJ2-7; tentatively, D is TRBD1 (6 bases). Germline V gives CDR1 LNHDA, CDR2 SQIVND (reference sequence). The V end lost 10 bases, the J end lost 6 bases, and 22 bases lay between the germline ends. The CDR3 covers 14 residues. The CDR3 nucleotides are TGTGCCACTAACCCGGGACATCGAACTGGCGAGCAGTACTTC. Translating it yields CATNPGHRTGEQYF.

This clone appeared once. V gene TRBV18 combines with J gene TRBJ1-1; unclear D gene. V lost 0 bases and J 7 bases, leaving 12 bases between the germline ends. There are 14 residues in the CDR3. The germline V gene has CDR1 KGHSH and CDR2 LQKENI. CDR3 in DNA: TGTGCCAGCTCACCACCGGCTTCGGGTCTTGAAGCTTTCTTT. Its translation: CASSPPASGLEAFF.

The chain links TRBV5-4 to TRBJ2-5, with TRBD2 matching over 13 bases. V trimming: 8 bases; J trimming: 4 bases; junction bases outside the gene matches: 2. There are 13 residues in the CDR3. Germline V CDR1 and CDR2: SGHNT, YYREEE (reference sequence). For the CDR3, the DNA is TGTGCCAGTGGACTAGCGGGAGTAGAGACCCAGTACTTC. Protein sequence: CASGLAGVETQYF.

The chain joins TRBV6-1 to TRBJ1-6; no clear D gene. This CDR3 is built from 13 residues. The V gene's germline CDR1 is MNHNS and CDR2 SASEGT. V lost 3 bases to trimming and J lost 7 bases, with 7 bases between them. CDR3 residues: CASSEGGNSPLHF. The CDR3 DNA reads TGTGCCAGCAGTGAGGGAGGCAATTCACCCCTCCACTTT.